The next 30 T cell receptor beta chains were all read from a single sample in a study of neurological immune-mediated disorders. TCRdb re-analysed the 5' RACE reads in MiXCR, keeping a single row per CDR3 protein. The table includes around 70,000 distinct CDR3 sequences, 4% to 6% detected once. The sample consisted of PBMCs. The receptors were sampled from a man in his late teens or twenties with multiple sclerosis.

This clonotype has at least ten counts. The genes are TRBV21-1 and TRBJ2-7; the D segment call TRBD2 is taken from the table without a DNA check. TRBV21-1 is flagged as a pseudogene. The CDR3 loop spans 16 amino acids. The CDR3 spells CASSKARLAGAYEQYF. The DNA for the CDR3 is TGTGCCAGCAGCAAAGCACGCCTAGCGGGGGCCTACGAGCAGTACTTC.

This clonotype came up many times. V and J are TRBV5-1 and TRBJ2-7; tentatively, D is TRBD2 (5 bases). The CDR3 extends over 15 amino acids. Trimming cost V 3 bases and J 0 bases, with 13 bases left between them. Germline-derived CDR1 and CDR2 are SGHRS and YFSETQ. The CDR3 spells CASSSWTGSSYEQYF. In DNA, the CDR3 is TGCGCCAGCAGCTCCTGGACGGGGAGCTCCTACGAGCAGTACTTC.

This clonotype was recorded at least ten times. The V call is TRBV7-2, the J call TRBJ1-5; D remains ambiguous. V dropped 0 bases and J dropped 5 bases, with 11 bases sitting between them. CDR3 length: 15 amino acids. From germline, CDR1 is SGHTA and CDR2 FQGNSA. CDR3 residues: CASSLAQWSDQPQHF. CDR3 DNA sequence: TGTGCCAGCAGCTTAGCGCAGTGGAGTGATCAGCCCCAGCATTTT.

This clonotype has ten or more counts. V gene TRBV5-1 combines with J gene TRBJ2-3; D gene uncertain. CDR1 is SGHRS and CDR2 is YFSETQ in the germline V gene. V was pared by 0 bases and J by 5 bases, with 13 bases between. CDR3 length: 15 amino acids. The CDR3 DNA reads TGCGCCAGCAGCTTGGCCTCGAAAGCCCAAGATACGCAGTATTTT. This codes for CASSLASKAQDTQYF. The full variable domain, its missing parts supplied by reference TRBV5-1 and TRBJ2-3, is KAGVTQTPRYLIKTRGQQVTLSCSPISGHRSVSWYQQTPGQGLQFLFEYFSETQRNKGNFPGRFSGRQFSNSRSEMNVSTLELGDSALYLCASSLASKAQDTQYFGPGTRLTVL.

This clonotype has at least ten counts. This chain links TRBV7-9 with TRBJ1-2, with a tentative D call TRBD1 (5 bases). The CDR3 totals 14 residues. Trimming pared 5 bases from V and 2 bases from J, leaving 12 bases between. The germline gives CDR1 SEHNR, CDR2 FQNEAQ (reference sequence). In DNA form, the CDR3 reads TGTGCCAGCAGCCTCCAGGGCCCGAACTATGGCTACACCTTC. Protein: CASSLQGPNYGYTF.

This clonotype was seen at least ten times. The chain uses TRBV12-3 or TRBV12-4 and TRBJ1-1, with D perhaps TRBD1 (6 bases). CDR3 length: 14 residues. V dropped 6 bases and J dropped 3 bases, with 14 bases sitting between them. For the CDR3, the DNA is TGTGCCAGCAGGGGATACAGGGTGGACACTGAAGCTTTCTTT. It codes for CASRGYRVDTEAFF.

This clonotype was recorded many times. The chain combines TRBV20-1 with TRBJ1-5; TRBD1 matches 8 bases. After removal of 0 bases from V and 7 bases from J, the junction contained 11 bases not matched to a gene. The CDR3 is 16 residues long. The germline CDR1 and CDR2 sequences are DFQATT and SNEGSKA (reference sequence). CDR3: CSARDLSPGGWQPQHF. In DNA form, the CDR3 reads TGCAGTGCTAGAGATCTCTCCCCAGGGGGCTGGCAGCCCCAGCATTTT.

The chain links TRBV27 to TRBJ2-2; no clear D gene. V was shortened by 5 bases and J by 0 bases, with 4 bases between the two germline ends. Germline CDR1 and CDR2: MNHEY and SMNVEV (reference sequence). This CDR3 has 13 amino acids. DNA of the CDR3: TGTGCCAGCAGTCCTACGAACACCGGGGAGCTGTTTTTT. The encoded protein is CASSPTNTGELFF.

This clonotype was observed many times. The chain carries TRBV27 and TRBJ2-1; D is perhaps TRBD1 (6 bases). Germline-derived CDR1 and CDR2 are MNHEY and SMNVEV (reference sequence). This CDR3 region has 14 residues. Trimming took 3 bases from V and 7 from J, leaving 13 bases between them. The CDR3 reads CASSFGLGGNEQFF. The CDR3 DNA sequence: TGTGCCAGCAGTTTTGGGTTAGGGGGAAATGAGCAGTTCTTC.

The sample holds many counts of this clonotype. CDR3 protein: CSARELAGYEQYF. The CDR3 DNA is TGCAGTGCTAGAGAACTAGCGGGTTACGAGCAGTACTTC. V is TRBV20-1 and J is TRBJ2-7, with TRBD2 identical over 9 bases. V was pared by 0 bases and J by 4 bases, with 1 base of the junction left unmatched. Germline-derived CDR1 and CDR2 are DFQATT and SNEGSKA (reference sequence). This CDR3 is built from 13 residues.

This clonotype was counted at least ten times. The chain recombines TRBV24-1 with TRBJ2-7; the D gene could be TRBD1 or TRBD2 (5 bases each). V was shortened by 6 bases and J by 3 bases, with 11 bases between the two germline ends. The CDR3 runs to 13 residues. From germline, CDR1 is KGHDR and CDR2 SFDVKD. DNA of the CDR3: TGTGCCACCAGTCAGGGAGTGGACTACGAGCAGTACTTC. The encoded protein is CATSQGVDYEQYF.

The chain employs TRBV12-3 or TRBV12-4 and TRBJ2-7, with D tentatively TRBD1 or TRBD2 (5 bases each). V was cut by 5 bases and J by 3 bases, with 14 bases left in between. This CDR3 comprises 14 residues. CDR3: CASSRGSADYEQYF. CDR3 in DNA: TGTGCCAGCAGTCGGGGCAGCGCCGACTACGAGCAGTACTTC.

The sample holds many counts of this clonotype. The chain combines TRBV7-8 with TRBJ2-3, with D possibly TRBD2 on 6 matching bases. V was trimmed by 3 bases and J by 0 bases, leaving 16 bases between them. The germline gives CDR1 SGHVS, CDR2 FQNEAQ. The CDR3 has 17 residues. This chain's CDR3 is CASSFLGLASSTDTQYF. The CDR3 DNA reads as TGTGCCAGCAGCTTTTTGGGACTTGCTTCTAGCACAGATACGCAGTATTTT.

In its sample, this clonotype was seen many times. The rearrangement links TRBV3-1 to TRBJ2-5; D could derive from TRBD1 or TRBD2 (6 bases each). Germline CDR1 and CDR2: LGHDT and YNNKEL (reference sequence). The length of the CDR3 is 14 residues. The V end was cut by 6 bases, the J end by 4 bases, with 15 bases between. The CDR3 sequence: CASRPHGGAETQYF. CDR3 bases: TGTGCCAGCAGGCCTCACGGGGGCGCAGAGACCCAGTACTTC.

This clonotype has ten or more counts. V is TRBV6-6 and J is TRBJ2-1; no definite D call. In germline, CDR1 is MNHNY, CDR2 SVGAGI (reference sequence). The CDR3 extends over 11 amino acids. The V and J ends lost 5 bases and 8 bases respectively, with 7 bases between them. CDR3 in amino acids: CASSALDEQFF. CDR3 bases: TGTGCCAGCAGTGCGTTAGATGAGCAGTTCTTC.

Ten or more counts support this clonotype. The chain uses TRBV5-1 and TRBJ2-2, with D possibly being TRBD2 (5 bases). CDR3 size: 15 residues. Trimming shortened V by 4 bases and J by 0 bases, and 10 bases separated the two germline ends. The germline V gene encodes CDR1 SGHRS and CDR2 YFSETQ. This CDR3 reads CASSGGSANTGELFF. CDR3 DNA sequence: TGCGCCAGCAGCGGAGGAAGTGCGAACACCGGGGAGCTGTTTTTT.

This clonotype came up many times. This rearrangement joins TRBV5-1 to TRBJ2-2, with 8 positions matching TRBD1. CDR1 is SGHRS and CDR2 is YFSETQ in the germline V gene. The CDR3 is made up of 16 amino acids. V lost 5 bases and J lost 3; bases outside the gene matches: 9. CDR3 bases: TGCGCCAGCAGGCAAGCTGGGACAGGTCACACCGGGGAGCTGTTTTTT. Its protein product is CASRQAGTGHTGELFF.

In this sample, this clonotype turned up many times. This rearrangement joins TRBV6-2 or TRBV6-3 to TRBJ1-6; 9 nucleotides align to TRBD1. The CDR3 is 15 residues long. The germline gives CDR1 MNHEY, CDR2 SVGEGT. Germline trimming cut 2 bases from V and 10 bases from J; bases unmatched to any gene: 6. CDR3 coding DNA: TGTGCCAGCAGTTACGAGGGACAGGGAGGATCACCCCTCCACTTT. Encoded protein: CASSYEGQGGSPLHF.

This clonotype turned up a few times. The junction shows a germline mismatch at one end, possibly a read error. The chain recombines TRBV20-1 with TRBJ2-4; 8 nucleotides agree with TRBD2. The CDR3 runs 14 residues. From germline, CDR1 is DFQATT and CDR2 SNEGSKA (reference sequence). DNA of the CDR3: TGCAGTGCTAGCCGGGGGGGGACCAAAAAAATTCAGTACTTC. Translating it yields CSASRGGTKKIQYF.

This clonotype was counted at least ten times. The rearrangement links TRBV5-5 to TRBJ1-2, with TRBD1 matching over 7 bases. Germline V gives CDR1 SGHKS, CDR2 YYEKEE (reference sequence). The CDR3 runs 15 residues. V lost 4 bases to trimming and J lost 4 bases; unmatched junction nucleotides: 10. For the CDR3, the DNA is TGTGCCAGCAGCGTAGGGGGACAGCTTCTCTATGGCTACACCTTC. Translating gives CASSVGGQLLYGYTF.

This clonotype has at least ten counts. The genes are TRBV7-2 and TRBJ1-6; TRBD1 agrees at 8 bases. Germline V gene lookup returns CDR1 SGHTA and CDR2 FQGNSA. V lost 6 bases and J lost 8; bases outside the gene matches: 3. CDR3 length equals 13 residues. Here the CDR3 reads CASRQQGDSPLHF. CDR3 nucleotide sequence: TGTGCCAGCAGACAACAGGGGGATTCACCCCTCCACTTT.

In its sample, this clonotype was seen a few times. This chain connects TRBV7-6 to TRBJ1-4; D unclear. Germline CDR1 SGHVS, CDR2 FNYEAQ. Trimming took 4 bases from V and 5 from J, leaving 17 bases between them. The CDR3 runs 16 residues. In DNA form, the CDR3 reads TGTGCCAGCAGCTCCATGCTCCGGGAAAGGAATGAAAAACTGTTTTTT. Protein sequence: CASSSMLRERNEKLFF.

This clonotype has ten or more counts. The CDR3 region is CASSLWGNTEAFF. CDR3 DNA: TGTGCCAGCAGCTTGTGGGGGAACACTGAAGCTTTCTTT. This sequence joins TRBV5-5 and TRBJ1-1; D gene unclear. V was clipped by 1 base and J by 1 base, with 5 bases between them. Germline CDR1 reads SGHKS; CDR2 reads YYEKEE (reference sequence). This CDR3 region has 13 residues.

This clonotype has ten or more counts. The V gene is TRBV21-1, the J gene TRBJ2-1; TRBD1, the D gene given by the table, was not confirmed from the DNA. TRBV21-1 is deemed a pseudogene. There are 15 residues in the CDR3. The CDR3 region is CASNHRDKGCNEQFF. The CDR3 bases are TGTGCCAGCAACCACCGGGACAAGGGCTGCAATGAGCAGTTCTTC.

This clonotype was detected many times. The CDR3 is CSASDETGTVSQPQHF. For the CDR3, the DNA is TGCAGTGCTTCGGACGAAACCGGGACAGTAAGTCAGCCCCAGCATTTT. The chain couples TRBV20-1 to TRBJ1-5; the match to TRBD1 covers 7 bases. V lost 5 bases, J lost 6 bases, and 16 bases stayed unmatched. Germline CDR1 is DFQATT and CDR2 is SNEGSKA (reference sequence). CDR3 length: 16 residues.

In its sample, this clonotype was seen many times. CDR3 sequence (DNA): TGTGCCAGCCGCCCGGGGGTGAACACTGAAGCTTTCTTT. It is translated as CASRPGVNTEAFF. The J gene is TRBJ1-1, the V gene TRBV12-3 or TRBV12-4; tentative D call: TRBD1 (5 bases). The CDR3 runs 13 residues. V lost 8 bases to trimming and J lost 0 bases, with 10 bases between them.

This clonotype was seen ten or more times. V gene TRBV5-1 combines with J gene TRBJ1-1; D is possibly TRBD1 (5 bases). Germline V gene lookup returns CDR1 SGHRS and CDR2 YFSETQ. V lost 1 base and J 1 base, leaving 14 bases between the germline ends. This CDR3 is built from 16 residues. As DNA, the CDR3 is TGCGCCAGCAGCTTGAGCTCAGGGTGGACGAACACTGAAGCTTTCTTT. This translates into CASSLSSGWTNTEAFF.

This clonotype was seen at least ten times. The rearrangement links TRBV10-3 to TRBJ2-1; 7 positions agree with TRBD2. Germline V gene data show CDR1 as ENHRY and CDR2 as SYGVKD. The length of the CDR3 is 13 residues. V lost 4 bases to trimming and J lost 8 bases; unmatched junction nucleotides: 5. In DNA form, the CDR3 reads TGTGCCATCAGTGGACGACTAGCAGATGAGCAGTTCTTC. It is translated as CAISGRLADEQFF.

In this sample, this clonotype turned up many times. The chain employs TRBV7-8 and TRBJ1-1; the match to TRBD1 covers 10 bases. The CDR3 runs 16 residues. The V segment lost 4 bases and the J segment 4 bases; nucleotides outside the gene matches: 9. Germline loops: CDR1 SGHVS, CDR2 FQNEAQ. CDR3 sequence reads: CASSSFDWDRGTEAFF. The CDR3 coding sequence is TGTGCCAGCAGCTCCTTCGATTGGGACAGGGGCACTGAAGCTTTCTTT.

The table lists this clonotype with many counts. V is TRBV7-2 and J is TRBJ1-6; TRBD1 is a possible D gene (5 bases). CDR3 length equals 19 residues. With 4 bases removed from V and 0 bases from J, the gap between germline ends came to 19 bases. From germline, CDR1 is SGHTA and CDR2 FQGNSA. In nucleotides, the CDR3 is TGTGCCAGCAGCTCCTACAGGTCAGGGATGAGCTCCTATAATTCACCCCTCCACTTT. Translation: CASSSYRSGMSSYNSPLHF.